This T cell receptor (beta chain) is drawn from a study of CD8+ T cells in alopecia areata. The germline V and J ends were trimmed by 4 bases and 2 bases, with 11 bases remaining between them. Germline loops: CDR1 SNHLY, CDR2 FYNNEI. This CDR3 has 14 residues. This clone was counted between two and nine times. Antigen specificity is unknown. This sample's treatment: oral pan-JAK inhibitor, 5-10 mg twice daily. Study-level results: Treatment with tofacitinib significantly lowered scalp clonality and reduced expanded CD8+ clones among the top 100.

Once RNA had been extracted, it was reverse transcribed into cDNA to act as the sequencing template. Some clones are missing from TCRdb's copy, which holds only in-frame ones; the method was immunoSEQ multiplex PCR. The data contain more than 200,000 clones, 43% of them seen just once; the ten biggest clones take up roughly 2.6%. The clonotype comes from a human donor with alopecia areata. Sequenced here: CD4+ T cells sorted from blood, sampled at approximately week 37, from a patient treated with tofacitinib. The rearrangement joins TRBV2 to TRBJ1-2, with no clear D. In DNA, the CDR3 is TGTGCCAGCAGTGCCGCCGCGGGGAACTATGGCTACACCTTC. Its translation: CASSAAAGNYGYTF. Full variable domain (missing parts from reference TRBV2 and TRBJ1-2): EPEVTQTPSHQVTQMGQEVILRCVPISNHLYFYWYRQILGQKVEFLVSFYNNEISEKSEIFDDQFSVERPDGSNFTLKIRSTKLEDSAMYFCASSAAAGNYGYTFGSGTRLTVV.